This T cell receptor (beta chain) came from a study of blood T cell repertoires in COVID-19. On the study more broadly: Samples of COVID-19 (acute and convalescent) were obtained from the United States, Italy and Spain. PBMCs, B-cell-depleted T cells, or T cells provided the cDNA or gDNA that made up the material.

How the authors handled the data: Estimation of nucleated cell counts relied on the amplification of reference gene primers. The data were produced by immunoSEQ multiplex PCR, yet TCRdb's version contains in-frame clones alone and is incomplete. V and J calls and clone size are as listed in that table; D and trimming were resolved from the DNA. The sample has 250,000 to 300,000 clones; 88% are singletons. V dropped 3 bases and J dropped 0 bases, with 12 bases sitting between them. Germline V gives CDR1 LNHDA, CDR2 SQIVND (reference sequence). The CDR3 loop spans 16 amino acids. This receptor was identified in a woman between 40 and 55 years old who had recovered from COVID-19. The J gene is TRBJ2-1, the V gene TRBV19; TRBD2 is a possible D gene (5 bases). The material sequenced was peripheral blood. The CDR3 spells CASSIEGVVSYNEQFF. CDR3 nucleotides: TGTGCCAGTAGTATTGAGGGTGTCGTCTCCTACAATGAGCAGTTCTTC.